This record concerns one T cell receptor (beta chain) sequence. Sequenced by immunoSEQ multiplex PCR; TCRdb stores in-frame clones only, minus some. This sample has about 130,000 clones; 86% occur once, and the top ten carry roughly 2.3%. This specimen comes from a study of PD-L1 blockade in urothelial cancer. At the level of the study: About 85% of the 29 patients were men whose urothelial cancer was bladder-origin. Analyses used blood from 3 weeks (second dose) and 6 weeks after treatment start.

Time point noted: peripheral blood 6 weeks after treatment start. V lost 0 bases to trimming and J lost 4 bases, with 4 bases between them. The CDR3 is 13 amino acids. Per the germline V gene, CDR1 is SGHTS and CDR2 is YDEGEE. The sample in question was PBMCs, obtained around atezolizumab (anti-PD-L1) treatment. This chain links TRBV5-8 with TRBJ2-2; D unclear. The receptor comes from a man between 50 and 59 years old with urothelial cancer. The CDR3 loop reads CASSLGPTGELFF. Written as DNA, the CDR3 is TGTGCCAGCAGCTTGGGGCCCACCGGGGAGCTGTTTTTT. Together with reference TRBV5-8 and TRBJ2-2, the CDR3 gives the full variable domain: EAGVTQSPTHLIKTRGQQATLRCSPISGHTSVYWYQQALGLGLQFLLWYDEGEERNRGNFPPRFSGRQFPNYSSELNVNALELEDSALYLCASSLGPTGELFFGEGSRLTVL.